What follows is one T cell receptor (beta chain) and its context. Method: immunoSEQ multiplex PCR; TCRdb's copy keeps in-frame clones and lacks some. The data show roughly 120,000 clones, approximately 87% seen once. Looked up from germline, CDR1 is KGHDR and CDR2 is SFDVKD. The CDR3 is 16 residues long. J lost 4 bases, V lost 4 bases, and 8 bases had no gene match. The data belong to a study of blood T cell repertoires in COVID-19. On the study more broadly: PBMCs, B-cell-depleted T cells, or T cells were the source of the cDNA or gDNA that made up the material.

The V gene is TRBV24-1, the J gene TRBJ2-1; 8 nucleotides match TRBD2. Sample: peripheral blood. The sequence came from a woman aged 60-70 years with acute or convalescent COVID-19. DNA for the CDR3: TGTGCCACCAGTGACCCCTGGCGGGAGGATTACAATGAGCAGTTCTTC. As protein: CATSDPWREDYNEQFF.